The rows below give T cell receptor beta chains drawn from one sample of a study of CD8+ T cells in alopecia areata. Some clones are missing from TCRdb's copy, which holds only in-frame ones; the method was immunoSEQ multiplex PCR. The sample carries 75,000 to 85,000 clones, around 65% recorded once. The input for sequencing was CD8+ T cells sorted from blood, taken at week 24, from a patient treated with tofacitinib. The receptors stem from a human donor with alopecia areata. Each CDR3 is given with its conserved first and last residue. The D gene is left open where the match is weak. The size field is filled for only some rows; it gives once, few, many or a size class.

D	length	V	J	size	DNA	CDR3
TRBD2	17	TRBV4-2	TRBJ2-1	.	TGTGCCAGCAGCCGAGGACTAGCGGGGGCTCGATACAATGAGCAGTTCTTC	CASSRGLAGARYNEQFF
TRBD2	16	TRBV2	TRBJ2-7	.	TGTGCCAGCAGTGTCTCCGCCGGGACTAGCGGGTACGAGCAGTACTTC	CASSVSAGTSGYEQYF
.	14	TRBV6-6	TRBJ2-2	.	TGTGCCAGCAGTTACGCTTTAGGGACCGGGGAGCTGTTTTTT	CASSYALGTGELFF
.	13	TRBV29-1	TRBJ1-2	.	TGCAGCGTTGCGGGGGGCGCCGACTATGGCTACACCTTC	CSVAGGADYGYTF
TRBD2	14	TRBV27	TRBJ2-2	.	TGTGCCAGCATCGGGGGGATAAATGACGGGGAGCTGTTTTTT	CASIGGINDGELFF
TRBD2	17	TRBV9	TRBJ2-5	.	TGTGCCAGCAGCGTGACCGTGACTAGCGGGGGACAAGAGACCCAGTACTTC	CASSVTVTSGGQETQYF
TRBD2	15	TRBV4-3	TRBJ2-1	.	TGCGCCAGCAGCCAAAACGGGGGGGCCTACAATGAGCAGTTCTTC	CASSQNGGAYNEQFF
TRBD2	14	TRBV27	TRBJ2-3	.	TGTGCCAGCAAACTAGCGGGGGGCACAGATACGCAGTATTTT	CASKLAGGTDTQYF
TRBD2	15	TRBV29-1	TRBJ2-3	.	TGCAGCGTTGTGGTTCCAGCGGGGGGGCCAGATACGCAGTATTTT	CSVVVPAGGPDTQYF
.	15	TRBV28	TRBJ2-3	few	TGTGCCAGCAGTTGGGAGCAGGCTAGCACAGATACGCAGTATTTT	CASSWEQASTDTQYF
.	14	TRBV9	TRBJ2-5	.	TGTGCCAGCAGCGCAGGGGGGGCGGTGGAGACCCAGTACTTC	CASSAGGAVETQYF
TRBD1	16	TRBV7-8	TRBJ2-2	.	TGTGCCAGCAGCCCGCAAAGGGGGCGCGGCACCGGGGAGCTGTTTTTT	CASSPQRGRGTGELFF
.	13	TRBV7-9	TRBJ2-1	.	TGTGCCAGCAGCCCTGTAATGGTCGATGAGCAGTTCTTC	CASSPVMVDEQFF
TRBD1	15	TRBV28	TRBJ2-3	few	TGTGCCAGCAGCCAGGGGGCTGTGAGAACAGATACGCAGTATTTT	CASSQGAVRTDTQYF
TRBD1	15	TRBV29-1	TRBJ2-1	.	TGCAGCGCCCTAAGGACAGGGGCAATCCACAATGAGCAGTTCTTC	CSALRTGAIHNEQFF
TRBD1	15	TRBV5-1	TRBJ1-1	.	TGCGCCAGCAGCCTAGACAGGGTAGGAGTCACTGAAGCTTTCTTT	CASSLDRVGVTEAFF
TRBD1	15	TRBV5-6	TRBJ1-2	.	TGTGCCAGCAGCTTCGACAGGGGGTCTAACTATGGCTACACCTTC	CASSFDRGSNYGYTF
TRBD1	16	TRBV29-1	TRBJ1-2	few	TGCAGCGTTGATCCTGGCGGGACAGGGGGCGCGTATGGCTACACCTTC	CSVDPGGTGGAYGYTF
.	17	TRBV25-1	TRBJ2-3	.	TGTGCCAGCAGTGACTCCCGGGATCCATACCCCACAGATACGCAGTATTTT	CASSDSRDPYPTDTQYF
.	14	TRBV7-9	TRBJ1-1	few	TGTGCCAGCAGCTTAGCGTTGGAGATATCTGAAGCTTTCTTT	CASSLALEISEAFF
.	13	TRBV7-3	TRBJ2-3	.	TGTGCCAGCAGCTTATTTCGGTTGGATACGCAGTATTTT	CASSLFRLDTQYF
TRBD1	13	TRBV29-1	TRBJ2-1	.	TGCAGCGCCGGACAGGGGGCGTGGAATGAGCAGTTCTTC	CSAGQGAWNEQFF
.	15	TRBV7-9	TRBJ1-1	many	TGTGCCAGCAGCCCCTCCCTGATGATGAACACTGAAGCTTTCTTT	CASSPSLMMNTEAFF
TRBD1	15	TRBV29-1	TRBJ2-7	.	TGCAGCGTTGGGGCGGGTAGGACAGGGCGCTACGAGCAGTACTTC	CSVGAGRTGRYEQYF
.	13	TRBV9	TRBJ2-5	.	TGTGCCAGCGGGAAGGACAGCCAAGAGACCCAGTACTTC	CASGKDSQETQYF